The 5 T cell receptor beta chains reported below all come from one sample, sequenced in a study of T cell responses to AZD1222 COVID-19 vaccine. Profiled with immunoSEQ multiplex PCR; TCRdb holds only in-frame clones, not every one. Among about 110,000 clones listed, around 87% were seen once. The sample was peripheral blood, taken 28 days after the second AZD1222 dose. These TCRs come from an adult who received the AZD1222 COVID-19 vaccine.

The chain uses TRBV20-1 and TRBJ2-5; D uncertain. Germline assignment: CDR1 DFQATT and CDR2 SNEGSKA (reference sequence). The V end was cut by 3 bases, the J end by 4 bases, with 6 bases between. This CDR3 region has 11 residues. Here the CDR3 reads CSASDRETQYF. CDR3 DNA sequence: TGCAGTGCTAGCGATCGAGAGACCCAGTACTTC.

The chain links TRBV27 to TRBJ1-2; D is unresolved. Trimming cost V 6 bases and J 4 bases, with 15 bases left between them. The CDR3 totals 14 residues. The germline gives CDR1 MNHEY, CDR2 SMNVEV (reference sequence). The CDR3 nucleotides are TGTGCCAGCAGCTTCGGGAGTCTTGGCTATGGCTACACCTTC. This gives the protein CASSFGSLGYGYTF.

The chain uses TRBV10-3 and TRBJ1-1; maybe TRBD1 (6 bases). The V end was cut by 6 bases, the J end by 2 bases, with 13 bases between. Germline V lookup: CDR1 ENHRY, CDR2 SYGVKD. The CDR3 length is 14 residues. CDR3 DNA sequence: TGTGCCATCAGGAGGGGGGCGGATAACACTGAAGCTTTCTTT. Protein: CAIRRGADNTEAFF.

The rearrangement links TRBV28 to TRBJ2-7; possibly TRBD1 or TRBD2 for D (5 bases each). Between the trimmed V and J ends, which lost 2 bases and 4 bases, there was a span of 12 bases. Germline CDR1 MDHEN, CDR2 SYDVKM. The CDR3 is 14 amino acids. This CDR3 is CASSLPGTAYEQYF. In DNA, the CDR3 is TGTGCCAGCAGTTTACCGGGGACCGCGTACGAGCAGTACTTC.

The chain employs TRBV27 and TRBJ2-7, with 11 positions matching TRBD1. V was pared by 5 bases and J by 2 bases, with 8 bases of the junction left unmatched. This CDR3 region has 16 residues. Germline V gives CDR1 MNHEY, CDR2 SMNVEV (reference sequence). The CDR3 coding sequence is TGTGCCAGCAGTACCTACCGGGACAGGGGGACCTACGAGCAGTACTTC. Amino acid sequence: CASSTYRDRGTYEQYF.